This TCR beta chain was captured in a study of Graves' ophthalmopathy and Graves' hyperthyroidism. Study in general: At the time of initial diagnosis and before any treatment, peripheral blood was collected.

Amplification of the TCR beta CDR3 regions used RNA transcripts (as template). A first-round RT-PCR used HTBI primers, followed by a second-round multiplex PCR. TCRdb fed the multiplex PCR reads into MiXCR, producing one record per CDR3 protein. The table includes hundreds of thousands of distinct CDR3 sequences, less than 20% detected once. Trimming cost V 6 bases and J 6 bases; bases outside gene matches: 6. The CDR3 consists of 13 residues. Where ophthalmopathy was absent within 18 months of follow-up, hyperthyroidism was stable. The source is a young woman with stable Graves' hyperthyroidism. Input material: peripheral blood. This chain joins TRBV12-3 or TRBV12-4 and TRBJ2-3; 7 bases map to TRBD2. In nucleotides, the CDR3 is TGTGCCAGCAGCCCGGGGGAGGGTGATACGCAGTATTTT. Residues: CASSPGEGDTQYF.